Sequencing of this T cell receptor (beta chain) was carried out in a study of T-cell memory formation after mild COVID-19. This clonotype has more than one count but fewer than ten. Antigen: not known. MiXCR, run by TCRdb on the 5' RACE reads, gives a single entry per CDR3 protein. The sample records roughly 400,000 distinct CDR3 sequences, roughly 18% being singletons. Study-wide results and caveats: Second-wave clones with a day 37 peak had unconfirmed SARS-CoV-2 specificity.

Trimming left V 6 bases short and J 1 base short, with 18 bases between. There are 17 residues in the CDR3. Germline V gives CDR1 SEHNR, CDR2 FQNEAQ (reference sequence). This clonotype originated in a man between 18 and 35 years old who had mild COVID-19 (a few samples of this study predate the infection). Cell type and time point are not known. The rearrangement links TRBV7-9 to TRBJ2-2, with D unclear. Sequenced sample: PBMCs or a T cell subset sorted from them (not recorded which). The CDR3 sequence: CASSGRGIARNTGELFF. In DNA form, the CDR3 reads TGTGCCAGCAGTGGGCGTGGTATCGCCCGGAACACCGGGGAGCTGTTTTTT.